The rows below give T cell receptor beta chains drawn from one sample of a study of T-cell reconstitution after alpha-beta-depleted transplantation in children. Using its own MiXCR run on the PCR reads, TCRdb lists one record per CDR3 protein. The sample lists 150,000 to 250,000 distinct CDR3 sequences; 6.3% were seen once. Material: PBMCs, obtained before TCRalphabeta/CD19-depleted stem cell transplant. The receptor set was obtained from a girl less than two years old with combined immunodeficiency, due to receive a stem cell transplant. Each CDR3 is given with its conserved first and last residue. The D gene is left open where the match is weak. Some rows have no size entry. The others give once, few or many, or a class for an expanded clone.

clone_size	v_call	j_call	d_call	cdr3_aa	cdr3_nt
many	TRBV12-3/TRBV12-4	TRBJ1-2	.	CASRGYIQSNYGYTF	TGTGCCAGCAGAGGATACATACAGAGCAACTATGGCTACACCTTC
.	TRBV14	TRBJ1-1	.	CASSHIQGSAEAFF	TGTGCCAGCAGCCATATTCAGGGCTCGGCTGAAGCTTTCTTT
few	TRBV6-5	TRBJ1-2	.	CASSYSTDYGYTF	TGTGCCAGCAGTTACTCCACTGACTATGGCTACACCTTC
many	TRBV12-3/TRBV12-4	TRBJ2-2	TRBD2	CASSFGFQREGPGELFF	TGTGCCAGCAGTTTCGGATTCCAGCGGGAGGGCCCCGGGGAGCTGTTTTTT
.	TRBV5-1	TRBJ2-2	.	CASGADTGELFF	TGCGCCAGCGGAGCAGACACCGGGGAGCTGTTTTTT
many	TRBV5-1	TRBJ2-7	TRBD2	CASSLEWLAGVNEQYF	TGCGCCAGCAGCTTGGAGTGGCTAGCGGGAGTGAACGAGCAGTACTTC
many	TRBV12-3/TRBV12-4	TRBJ2-7	.	CASSFSHEQYF	TGTGCCAGCAGTTTCAGCCACGAGCAGTACTTC
many	TRBV29-1	TRBJ1-1	.	CSALRVMNTEAFF	TGCAGCGCTCTCAGGGTAATGAACACTGAAGCTTTCTTT
many	TRBV20-1	TRBJ2-1	TRBD2	CSARDWDVSRGAGGGSYNEQFF	TGCAGTGCTAGAGATTGGGATGTTTCTCGGGGAGCGGGAGGTGGTTCCTACAATGAGCAGTTCTTC
many	TRBV5-1	TRBJ1-2	.	CASSLGGRGRRDGYTF	TGCGCCAGCAGCTTGGGAGGCCGGGGTCGGAGGGATGGCTACACCTTC
many	TRBV7-3	TRBJ2-1	.	CASSLAGTPNEQFF	TGTGCCAGCAGCTTAGCGGGGACACCTAATGAGCAGTTCTTC
many	TRBV4-1	TRBJ2-7	.	CASSQEWTYEQYF	TGCGCCAGCAGCCAAGAATGGACCTACGAGCAGTACTTC
many	TRBV4-1	TRBJ2-2	.	CASSQLTENTGELFF	TGCGCCAGCAGCCAACTAACAGAGAACACCGGGGAGCTGTTTTTT
few	TRBV29-1	TRBJ1-2	TRBD1	CSVGGDRPSTAF	TGCAGCGTTGGGGGGGACAGGCCCTCGACGGCCTTC
many	TRBV27	TRBJ1-1	.	CASSPGAGGTEAFF	TGTGCCAGCAGTCCAGGGGCGGGAGGCACTGAAGCTTTCTTT
many	TRBV4-1	TRBJ2-1	.	CASSQVPSDEQFF	TGCGCCAGCAGCCAAGTGCCTAGCGATGAGCAGTTCTTC
many	TRBV7-2	TRBJ2-1	TRBD1	CASSLGTGEKFF	TGTGCCAGCAGCTTAGGGACAGGGGAAAAGTTCTTC
many	TRBV10-3	TRBJ2-1	.	CAISGERLPYNEQFF	TGTGCCATCAGTGGAGAGCGGCTTCCCTACAATGAGCAGTTCTTC
.	TRBV7-9	TRBJ1-2	.	CASSLAGWTRDGYTF	TGTGCCAGCAGCTTAGCAGGGTGGACCCGGGACGGCTACACCTTC
many	TRBV29-1	TRBJ2-7	.	CSVEIAYEQYF	TGCAGCGTTGAAATAGCGTACGAGCAGTACTTC
many	TRBV6-2/TRBV6-3	TRBJ2-7	.	CASSDGRDLSREQYF	TGTGCCAGCAGTGACGGCCGGGACCTTAGTCGGGAGCAGTACTTC
many	TRBV29-1	TRBJ2-1	.	CSAEGGRAIEEQFF	TGCAGCGCTGAAGGGGGGAGGGCCATTGAGGAGCAGTTCTTC
many	TRBV29-1	TRBJ1-1	.	CSEHENTEAFF	TGCAGCGAACACGAAAACACTGAAGCTTTCTTT
many	TRBV7-9	TRBJ1-1	.	CASSTIRANTEAFF	TGTGCCAGCAGCACGATAAGGGCGAACACTGAAGCTTTCTTT
many	TRBV4-1	TRBJ2-1	.	CASSQVSGEQFF	TGCGCCAGCAGCCAAGTCTCGGGTGAGCAGTTCTTC
.	TRBV20-1	TRBJ2-1	TRBD2	CSARARTSGSNEQFF	TGCAGTGCTAGGGCCCGGACTAGCGGGAGCAATGAGCAGTTCTTC
many	TRBV28	TRBJ2-5	.	CASSLRLPQETQYF	TGTGCCAGCAGTTTAAGACTCCCCCAAGAGACCCAGTACTTC
many	TRBV6-2/TRBV6-3	TRBJ2-3	.	CASSLASSTDTQYF	TGTGCCAGCAGTCTAGCGTCTAGCACAGATACGCAGTATTTT
.	TRBV7-8	TRBJ2-3	TRBD2	CASSLAGGLADTDTQCF	TGCGCCAGCAGCTTAGCGGGGGGACTAGCGGACACAGATACGCAGTGTTTT
many	TRBV5-1	TRBJ1-2	.	CASSRYRVGSYGYTF	TGCGCCAGCAGCAGGTACAGGGTCGGCTCCTATGGCTACACCTTC
many	TRBV7-3	TRBJ2-3	TRBD1	CASSLTGLDTQYF	TGTGCCAGCAGCTTGACAGGGTTGGATACGCAGTATTTT
.	TRBV7-2	TRBJ2-5	.	CASSGSGERQETQYF	TGTGCCAGCAGCGGGTCGGGGGAGCGCCAAGAGACCCAGTACTTC
.	TRBV12-3/TRBV12-4	TRBJ1-2	.	CASKGFTYGYTF	TGTGCCAGCAAAGGGTTTACCTATGGCTACACCTTC
many	TRBV4-3	TRBJ2-7	.	CASSQDLVGASYEQYF	TGCGCCAGCAGCCAAGATTTAGTCGGGGCGTCCTACGAGCAGTACTTC
.	TRBV28	TRBJ2-1	TRBD2	CASTRLAGGNEQFF	TGTGCCAGCACCCGACTAGCGGGAGGCAATGAGCAGTTCTTC
many	TRBV28	TRBJ2-1	.	CASSLGETYNEQFF	TGTGCCAGCAGTTTGGGCGAGACCTACAATGAGCAGTTCTTC
many	TRBV12-5	TRBJ2-3	.	CASGLSGTPDTQYF	TGTGCTAGTGGCCTATCCGGGACCCCAGATACGCAGTATTTT
.	TRBV20-1	TRBJ2-1	TRBD2	CSAHPGRGGREQFF	TGCAGTGCCCACCCCGGGCGGGGGGGCCGTGAGCAGTTCTTC
few	TRBV21-1	TRBJ1-4	.	CASFDEKLFF	TGTGCCAGCTTCGACGAAAAACTGTTTTTT
many	TRBV7-8	TRBJ2-3	.	CASSRLHTDTQYF	TGTGCCAGCAGCCGACTACACACAGATACGCAGTATTTT
many	TRBV4-2	TRBJ1-1	.	CASSQDRAGAYTEAFF	TGTGCCAGCAGCCAAGATAGGGCAGGGGCCTACACTGAAGCTTTCTTT
.	TRBV2	TRBJ2-7	.	CAISRVGNEQYF	TGTGCCATCTCTCGAGTGGGGAACGAGCAGTACTTC